The 27 T cell receptor beta chains below all came from one sample that was sequenced in a study of radiation and T cells in renal cell carcinoma. Described time point: baseline pretreatment blood. Treatment in this sample: 15 Gy SBRT to primary tumor, nephrectomy 4 weeks later. Clones were read by immunoSEQ multiplex PCR, and TCRdb kept only the in-frame ones, dropping some. Of some 140,000 clones listed, approximately 91% are singletons. The sample was blood, taken from a patient whose treatment included radiotherapy and nephrectomy. The receptors originated from a woman in her forties or fifties with renal cell carcinoma.

Written as DNA, the CDR3 is TGTGCCAGCAGCTTAGGCCTCGGGACAGGGGGCGACGGGTCTGAAGCTTTCTTT. Translated, it gives CASSLGLGTGGDGSEAFF. The V gene is TRBV13, the J gene TRBJ1-1; 12 bases line up with TRBD1. V shed 0 bases and J 6 bases; nucleotides not matched to a gene: 11. Germline V CDR1 and CDR2: PRHDT, FYEKMQ (reference sequence). There are 18 residues in the CDR3. Supplemented by reference TRBV13 and TRBJ1-1, the full variable domain reads AAGVIQSPRHLIKEKRETATLKCYPIPRHDTVYWYQQGPGQDPQFLISFYEKMQSDKGSIPDRFSAQQFSDYHSELNMSSLELGDSALYFCASSLGLGTGGDGSEAFFGQGTRLTVV.

This chain joins TRBV6-5 and TRBJ2-7; 10 nucleotides align to TRBD1. Unmatched junction bases numbered 2, after V lost 0 bases and J lost 3 bases. Looked up from germline, CDR1 is MNHEY and CDR2 is SVGAGI. The CDR3 is 15 amino acids. This CDR3 reads CASSYSGQGFYEQYF. DNA for the CDR3: TGTGCCAGCAGTTACTCGGGACAGGGGTTCTACGAGCAGTACTTC.

The rearrangement links TRBV9 to TRBJ1-1; D is ambiguous. The V gene lost 4 bases and the J gene lost 0 bases, with 13 bases spanning the gap. Germline CDR1 and CDR2: SGDLS and YYNGEE. The CDR3 spans 15 residues. The DNA for the CDR3 is TGTGCCAGCAGCATAGATCAAGGGCTGAACACTGAAGCTTTCTTT. It yields the protein CASSIDQGLNTEAFF.

Remarks on this clone: The identical CDR3 is also encoded by other nucleotide sequences in the sample. This sequence joins TRBV6-5 and TRBJ2-3, with 9 bases matching TRBD2. Germline V gene lookup returns CDR1 MNHEY and CDR2 SVGAGI. The CDR3 contains 14 residues. The V segment lost 6 bases and the J segment 3 bases; nucleotides outside the gene matches: 4. In DNA, the CDR3 is TGTGCCAGCAGCCCGGGACTAGCTACAGATACGCAGTATTTT. Amino acids: CASSPGLATDTQYF.

The chain joins TRBV2 to TRBJ1-2; 7 nucleotides match TRBD1. The CDR3 contains 14 residues. Germline lookup yields CDR1 SNHLY and CDR2 FYNNEI. The ends lost 7 bases at V and 2 bases at J; junction bases unmatched: 7. This CDR3 reads CASKVAGGNYGYTF. For the CDR3, the DNA is TGTGCCAGCAAAGTGGCAGGGGGGAACTATGGCTACACCTTC.

The J gene is TRBJ1-1, the V gene TRBV9; 8 nucleotides align to TRBD1. This CDR3 contains 14 residues. Trimming cost V 3 bases and J 5 bases; bases outside gene matches: 6. Per the germline V gene, CDR1 is SGDLS and CDR2 is YYNGEE. CDR3 in amino acids: CASSAPGGATEAFF. CDR3 nucleotide sequence: TGTGCCAGCAGCGCCCCAGGGGGCGCGACTGAAGCTTTCTTT.

The V and J genes are TRBV5-1 and TRBJ1-1, with a tentative D call TRBD1 (5 bases). CDR1 and CDR2 from the germline V gene are SGHRS and YFSETQ. The CDR3 has 13 residues. The V gene lost 1 base and the J gene lost 6 bases, with 10 bases spanning the gap. CDR3 sequence reads: CASSLRGEAEAFF. CDR3 nucleotides: TGCGCCAGCAGCTTGCGGGGGGAGGCTGAAGCTTTCTTT.

The V call is TRBV7-3, the J call TRBJ1-2, with 7 bases fitting TRBD1. CDR1 is SGHTA, CDR2 FQGTGA, per germline. Trimming removed 5 bases from V and 3 bases from J; junction bases left unmatched: 6. This CDR3 contains 14 residues. The CDR3 bases are TGTGCCAGCAGCATATCCGGGACAGACTATGGCTACACCTTC. Residues: CASSISGTDYGYTF.

V is TRBV19 and J is TRBJ1-5; 7 bases map to TRBD1. Germline values: CDR1 LNHDA, CDR2 SQIVND (reference sequence). V gave up 5 bases and J gave up 3 bases; unmatched junction bases: 4. The CDR3 is made up of 14 amino acids. The CDR3 protein is CASSGGTDNQPQHF. The CDR3 nucleotides read TGTGCCAGTAGTGGGGGGACAGACAATCAGCCCCAGCATTTT. The full variable domain, in which reference TRBV19 and TRBJ1-5 provide the parts outside the CDR3, is DGGITQSPKYLFRKEGQNVTLSCEQNLNHDAMYWYRQDPGQGLRLIYYSQIVNDFQKGDIAEGYSVSREKKESFPLTVTSAQKNPTAFYLCASSGGTDNQPQHFGDGTRLSIL.

The chain joins TRBV5-4 to TRBJ2-7; TRBD1 matches 8 bases. The CDR3 covers 17 residues. V lost 4 bases to trimming and J lost 0 bases; unmatched junction nucleotides: 12. CDR1 is SGHNT, CDR2 YYREEE, per germline (reference sequence). The CDR3 region is CASSPGQGAVSSYEQYF. As DNA, the CDR3 is TGTGCCAGCAGCCCCGGGCAGGGGGCGGTTAGCTCCTACGAGCAGTACTTC.

The chain recombines TRBV7-9 with TRBJ1-3; 8 bases match TRBD1. With V trimmed by 7 bases and J by 4 bases, 6 bases remained unmatched. The CDR3 contains 14 residues. Germline loops: CDR1 SEHNR, CDR2 FQNEAQ (reference sequence). The CDR3 region is CASITDRAGNTIYF. CDR3 nucleotide sequence: TGTGCCAGCATCACGGACAGGGCCGGAAACACCATATATTTT.

This chain links TRBV5-6 with TRBJ2-1, with D possibly TRBD1 on 5 matching bases. Trimming stripped 5 bases from V and 10 bases from J, with 16 bases between. The CDR3 spans 13 residues. Germline CDR1 and CDR2: SGHDT and YYEEEE. The CDR3 DNA reads TGTGCCAGCAGTCGAGTCTTGGCAGGGGAGCAGTTCTTC. It yields the protein CASSRVLAGEQFF.

This clone was recorded a few times. This chain connects TRBV19 to TRBJ1-1; TRBD1 agrees at 7 bases. The CDR3 spans 13 residues. Germline values: CDR1 LNHDA, CDR2 SQIVND (reference sequence). V gave up 5 bases and J gave up 5 bases; unmatched junction bases: 5. CDR3 sequence reads: CASSLQGWTEAFF. The DNA for the CDR3 is TGTGCCAGTAGTCTACAGGGGTGGACTGAAGCTTTCTTT.

The chain has TRBV19 and TRBJ2-1; D may match TRBD1 or TRBD2 (6 bases each). The CDR3 runs to 17 residues. The V end was cut by 5 bases, the J end by 2 bases, with 19 bases between. Germline CDR1 LNHDA, CDR2 SQIVND (reference sequence). The CDR3: CASSSPGRGHTYNEQFF. For the CDR3, the DNA is TGTGCCAGTAGTTCCCCTGGTCGGGGGCACACCTACAATGAGCAGTTCTTC.

The chain links TRBV2 to TRBJ1-5; no definite D call. Deletions cut 2 bases from V and 4 bases from J, with 9 bases between. The CDR3 consists of 14 residues. Germline V gives CDR1 SNHLY, CDR2 FYNNEI. The DNA of the CDR3 is TGTGCCAGCAGTGAATCGGAGGAAAATCAGCCCCAGCATTTT. The encoded protein is CASSESEENQPQHF.

The rearrangement uses TRBV7-9 and TRBJ1-2; D gene unclear. Trimming removed 5 bases at V and 7 bases at J, with 17 bases between. There are 14 residues in the CDR3. Germline CDR1 and CDR2: SEHNR and FQNEAQ (reference sequence). The CDR3 protein is CASSPLGRSVGYTF. The CDR3 DNA reads as TGTGCCAGCAGCCCACTCGGAAGGTCGGTTGGCTACACCTTC.

This clone has more than one count but fewer than ten. The V and J genes are TRBV11-1 and TRBJ2-3; D is unclear. CDR1 is SGHAT and CDR2 is FQDESV in the germline V gene (reference sequence). CDR3 length: 15 amino acids. V lost 4 bases to trimming and J lost 0 bases, with 11 bases between them. The CDR3 reads CASSYFHSSTDTQYF. CDR3 in DNA: TGTGCCAGCAGCTACTTCCATTCTAGCACAGATACGCAGTATTTT.

Ten or more counts support this clone. Here the CDR3 reads CASRSGTGLYKAFF. In nucleotides, the CDR3 is TGTGCCAGTAGATCCGGGACAGGGCTGTATAAAGCTTTCTTT. This rearrangement joins TRBV19 to TRBJ1-1; 9 bases are shared with TRBD1. CDR1 is LNHDA and CDR2 is SQIVND in the germline V gene (reference sequence). CDR3 size: 14 residues. V was clipped by 6 bases and J by 9 bases; unmatched bases: 11.

The V gene is TRBV29-1, the J gene TRBJ2-2, with a tentative D call TRBD2 (5 bases). V shed 1 base and J shed 8 bases, with 8 bases lying between them. CDR1 and CDR2 from the germline V gene are SQVTM and ANQGSEA. The CDR3 is 12 amino acids. CDR3 bases: TGCAGCGTTGAAGTAGGCGGGGGGGAGCTGTTTTTT. This sequence encodes CSVEVGGGELFF.

This rearrangement joins TRBV19 to TRBJ1-1; 9 bases map to TRBD1. J lost 1 base, V lost 3 bases, and 12 bases had no gene match. CDR1 LNHDA and CDR2 SQIVND come from the germline V gene (reference sequence). The CDR3 is 18 amino acids. In DNA form, the CDR3 reads TGTGCCAGTAGTATGCCCGGAGGTGTGGACAGGGGGAACACTGAAGCTTTCTTT. Its protein is CASSMPGGVDRGNTEAFF. Based on the CDR3 plus reference TRBV19 and TRBJ1-1, the full variable domain is DGGITQSPKYLFRKEGQNVTLSCEQNLNHDAMYWYRQDPGQGLRLIYYSQIVNDFQKGDIAEGYSVSREKKESFPLTVTSAQKNPTAFYLCASSMPGGVDRGNTEAFFGQGTRLTVV.

This clone showed up many times. This rearrangement joins TRBV18 to TRBJ2-4, with 8 bases that match TRBD1. The CDR3 has 13 amino acids. V was pared by 6 bases and J by 12 bases, with 10 bases of the junction left unmatched. Germline assignment: CDR1 KGHSH and CDR2 LQKENI. The CDR3 nucleotides are TGTGCCAGCTCCCTCACGGACAGGGACGGTCAGTACTTC. This encodes CASSLTDRDGQYF.

V gene TRBV5-1 combines with J gene TRBJ1-5; D ambiguous. V was clipped by 0 bases and J by 2 bases, with 6 bases between them. Germline CDR1 reads SGHRS; CDR2 reads YFSETQ. CDR3 size: 14 residues. The CDR3 DNA reads TGCGCCAGCAGCTTGGTTGGAGGCAATCAGCCCCAGCATTTT. As protein: CASSLVGGNQPQHF.

This clone was found a few times. V gene TRBV15 combines with J gene TRBJ2-3; 13 bases fit TRBD2. Unmatched junction bases numbered 6, after V lost 1 base and J lost 2 bases. The CDR3 consists of 18 residues. Germline V gene lookup returns CDR1 LNHNV and CDR2 YYDKDF (reference sequence). CDR3 sequence (DNA): TGTGCCACCAGCAGAGGGACTAGCGGGAGAAGACTCACAGATACGCAGTATTTT. Protein sequence: CATSRGTSGRRLTDTQYF.

This rearrangement joins TRBV6-1 to TRBJ1-2, with 10 bases fitting TRBD1. CDR1 is MNHNS and CDR2 is SASEGT in the germline V gene. V shed 6 bases and J 7 bases; nucleotides not matched to a gene: 11. The length of the CDR3 is 15 residues. This CDR3 reads CASSKGQGLPFGYTF. In DNA, the CDR3 is TGTGCCAGCAGCAAGGGACAGGGGCTACCTTTTGGCTACACCTTC.

The J gene is TRBJ1-4, the V gene TRBV2; D not certain. Germline CDR1 and CDR2: SNHLY and FYNNEI. The CDR3 sequence is 14 residues long. V gave up 5 bases and J gave up 7 bases, with 14 bases separating them. The CDR3 protein is CASSQLDVGEKLFF. The CDR3 nucleotides are TGTGCCAGCAGTCAGCTGGATGTCGGTGAAAAACTGTTTTTT.

V usage is TRBV21-1 and J usage is TRBJ2-7; the DNA was not compared with TRBD1, the D call given in the table. TRBV21-1 is given as a pseudogene. The CDR3 loop spans 14 amino acids. CDR3 nucleotides: TGTGCCAGCAGCCCCGGACAGGGGCTATACGAGCAGTACTTC. Protein product: CASSPGQGLYEQYF.

The chain is built from TRBV15 and TRBJ2-3, with D possibly being TRBD1 (6 bases). This CDR3 comprises 15 residues. The germline CDR1 and CDR2 sequences are LNHNV and YYDKDF (reference sequence). Trimming stripped 3 bases from V and 5 bases from J, with 15 bases between. This CDR3 reads CATSSGAGVLDTQYF. CDR3 in DNA: TGTGCCACCAGCAGTGGGGCAGGGGTTTTAGATACGCAGTATTTT.